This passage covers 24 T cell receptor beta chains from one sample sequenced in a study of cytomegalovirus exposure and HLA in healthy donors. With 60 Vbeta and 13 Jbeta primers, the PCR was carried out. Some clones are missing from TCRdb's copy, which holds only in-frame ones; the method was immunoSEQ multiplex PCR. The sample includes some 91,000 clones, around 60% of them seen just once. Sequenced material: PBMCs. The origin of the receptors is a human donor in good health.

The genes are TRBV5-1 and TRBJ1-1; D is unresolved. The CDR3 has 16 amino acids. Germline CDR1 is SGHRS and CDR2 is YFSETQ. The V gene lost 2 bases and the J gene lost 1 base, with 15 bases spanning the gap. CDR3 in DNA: TGCGCCAGCAGCTTAAAATTACAGACGCCGAACACTGAAGCTTTCTTT. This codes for CASSLKLQTPNTEAFF.

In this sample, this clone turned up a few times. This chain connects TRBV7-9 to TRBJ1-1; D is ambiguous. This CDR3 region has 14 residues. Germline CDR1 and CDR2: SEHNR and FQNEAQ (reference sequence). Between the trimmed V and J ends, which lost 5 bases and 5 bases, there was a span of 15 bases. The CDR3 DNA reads TGTGCCAGCAGCAGCGAAGAGGCGAGAACTGAAGCTTTCTTT. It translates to CASSSEEARTEAFF.

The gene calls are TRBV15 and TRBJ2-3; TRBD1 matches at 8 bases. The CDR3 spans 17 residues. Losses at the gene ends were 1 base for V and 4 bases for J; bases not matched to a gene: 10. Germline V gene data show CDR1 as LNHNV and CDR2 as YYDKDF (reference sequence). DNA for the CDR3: TGTGCCACCAGCAGAGCGCCAAGACAGGGGATCGCAGATACGCAGTATTTT. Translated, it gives CATSRAPRQGIADTQYF.

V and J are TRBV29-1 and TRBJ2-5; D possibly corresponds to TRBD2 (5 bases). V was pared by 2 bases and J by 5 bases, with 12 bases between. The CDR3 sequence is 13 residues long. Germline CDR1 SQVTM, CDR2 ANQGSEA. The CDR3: CSVERGRGETQYF. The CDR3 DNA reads TGCAGCGTTGAACGTGGGCGCGGGGAGACCCAGTACTTC.

The CDR3 is CASSLAGDGELFF. The CDR3 coding sequence is TGTGCCAGCAGCTTAGCAGGGGACGGGGAGCTGTTTTTT. The V and J genes are TRBV7-2 and TRBJ2-2; possible D gene TRBD1, 5 bases. CDR1 SGHTA and CDR2 FQGNSA come from the germline V gene. The CDR3 is 13 residues long. Between the trimmed V and J ends, which lost 0 bases and 7 bases, there was a span of 6 bases.

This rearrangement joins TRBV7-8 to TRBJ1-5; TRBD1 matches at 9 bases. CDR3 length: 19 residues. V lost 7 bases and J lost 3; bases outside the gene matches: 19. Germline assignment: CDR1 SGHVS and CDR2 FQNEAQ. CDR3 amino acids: CASIHGPIFGTGNNQPQHF. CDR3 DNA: TGTGCCAGCATCCACGGCCCCATTTTTGGGACAGGGAACAATCAGCCCCAGCATTTT.

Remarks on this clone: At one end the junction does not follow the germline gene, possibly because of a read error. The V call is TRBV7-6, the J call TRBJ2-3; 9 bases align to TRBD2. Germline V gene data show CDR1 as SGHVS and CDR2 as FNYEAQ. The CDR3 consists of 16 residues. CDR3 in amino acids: CASSRPTSGGTDAQYF. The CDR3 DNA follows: TGTGCCAGCAGCCGACCGACTAGCGGCGGCACAGATGCGCAGTATTTT.

CDR3: CASSLRTGGSTDTQYF. The CDR3 nucleotides are TGTGCCAGCAGCTTGCGGACAGGGGGAAGCACAGATACGCAGTATTTT. The rearrangement uses TRBV5-8 and TRBJ2-3, with TRBD1 identical over 10 bases. This CDR3 is built from 16 residues. Germline CDR1 SGHTS, CDR2 YDEGEE. V trimming: 1 base; J trimming: 0 bases; junction bases outside the gene matches: 2.

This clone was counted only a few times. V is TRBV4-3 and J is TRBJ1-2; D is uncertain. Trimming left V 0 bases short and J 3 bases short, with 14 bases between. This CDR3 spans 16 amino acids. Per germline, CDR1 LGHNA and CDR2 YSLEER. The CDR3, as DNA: TGCGCCAGCAGCCAAGATGTCGTCCGGGTTGACTATGGCTACACCTTC. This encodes CASSQDVVRVDYGYTF.

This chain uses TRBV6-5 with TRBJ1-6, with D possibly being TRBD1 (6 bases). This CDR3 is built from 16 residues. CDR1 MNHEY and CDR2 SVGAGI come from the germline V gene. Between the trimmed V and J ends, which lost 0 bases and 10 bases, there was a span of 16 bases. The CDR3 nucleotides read TGTGCCAGCAGTTACTCAAGGGGGTGGGTAGAATCACCCCTCCACTTT. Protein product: CASSYSRGWVESPLHF.

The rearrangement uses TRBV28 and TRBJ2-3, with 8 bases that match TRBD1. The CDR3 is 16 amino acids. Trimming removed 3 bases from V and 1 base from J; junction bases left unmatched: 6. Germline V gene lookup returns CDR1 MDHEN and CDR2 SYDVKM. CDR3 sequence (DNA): TGTGCCAGCAGTTTGATACAGGGGGGAGGCACAGATACGCAGTATTTT. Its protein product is CASSLIQGGGTDTQYF.

CDR3 sequence reads: CASSPQAQNYGYTF. The CDR3 DNA reads as TGCGCCAGCAGTCCACAGGCCCAAAACTATGGCTACACCTTC. This chain uses TRBV4-1 with TRBJ1-2; a weak D match, TRBD1 (5 bases). The germline gives CDR1 MGHRA, CDR2 YSYEKL. The CDR3 spans 14 residues. V was trimmed by 6 bases and J by 2 bases, leaving 13 bases between them.

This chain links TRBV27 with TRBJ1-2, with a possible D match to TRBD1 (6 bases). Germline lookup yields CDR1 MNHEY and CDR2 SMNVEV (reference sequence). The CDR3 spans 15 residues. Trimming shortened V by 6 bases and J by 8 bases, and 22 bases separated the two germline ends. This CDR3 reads CASSFSSPQGWGYTF. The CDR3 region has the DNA TGTGCCAGCAGCTTCTCAAGCCCACAGGGATGGGGCTACACCTTC.

CDR3 coding DNA: TGCGCCAGCAGCCAACGGATAACTAGAAACTATGGCTACACCTTC. This encodes CASSQRITRNYGYTF. The gene calls are TRBV4-3 and TRBJ1-2; D remains unclear. Trimming stripped 2 bases from V and 2 bases from J, with 12 bases between. CDR1 and CDR2 (germline): LGHNA, YSLEER. CDR3 length equals 15 residues.

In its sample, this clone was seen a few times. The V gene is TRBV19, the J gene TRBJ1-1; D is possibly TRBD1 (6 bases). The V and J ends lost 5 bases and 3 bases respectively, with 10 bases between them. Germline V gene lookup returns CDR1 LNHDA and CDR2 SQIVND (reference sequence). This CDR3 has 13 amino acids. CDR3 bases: TGTGCCAGTAGTCTTTACAGGGACACTGAAGCTTTCTTT. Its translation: CASSLYRDTEAFF.

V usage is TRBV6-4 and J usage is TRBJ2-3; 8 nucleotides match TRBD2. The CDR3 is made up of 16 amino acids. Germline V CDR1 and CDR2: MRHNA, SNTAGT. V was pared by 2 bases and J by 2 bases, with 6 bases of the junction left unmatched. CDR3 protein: CASSDGGGGFTDTQYF. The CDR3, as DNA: TGTGCCAGCAGTGACGGCGGCGGGGGGTTCACAGATACGCAGTATTTT.

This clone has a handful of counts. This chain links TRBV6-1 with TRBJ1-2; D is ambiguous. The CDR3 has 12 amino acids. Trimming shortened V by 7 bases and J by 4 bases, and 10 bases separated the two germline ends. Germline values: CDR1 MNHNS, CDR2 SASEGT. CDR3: CASTNGGYGYTF. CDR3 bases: TGTGCCAGCACCAACGGAGGCTATGGCTACACCTTC.

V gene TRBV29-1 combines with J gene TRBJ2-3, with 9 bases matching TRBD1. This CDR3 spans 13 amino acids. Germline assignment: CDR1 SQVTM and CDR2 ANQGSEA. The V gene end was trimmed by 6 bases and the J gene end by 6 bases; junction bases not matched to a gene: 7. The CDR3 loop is CSVRQGVRDTQYF. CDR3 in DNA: TGCAGCGTGCGACAGGGGGTGAGGGATACGCAGTATTTT.

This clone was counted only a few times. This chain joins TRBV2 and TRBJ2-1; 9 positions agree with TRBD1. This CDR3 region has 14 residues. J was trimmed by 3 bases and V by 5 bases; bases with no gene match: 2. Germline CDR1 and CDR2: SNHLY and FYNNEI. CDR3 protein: CASSQDRGYNEQFF. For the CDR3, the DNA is TGTGCCAGCAGTCAGGACAGGGGCTACAATGAGCAGTTCTTC.

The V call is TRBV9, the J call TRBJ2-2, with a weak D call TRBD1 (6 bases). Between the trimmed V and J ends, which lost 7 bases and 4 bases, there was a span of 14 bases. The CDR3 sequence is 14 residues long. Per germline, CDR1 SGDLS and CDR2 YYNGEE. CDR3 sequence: CASRLGALTGELFF. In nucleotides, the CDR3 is TGTGCCAGCCGTCTGGGGGCCCTCACCGGGGAGCTGTTTTTT.

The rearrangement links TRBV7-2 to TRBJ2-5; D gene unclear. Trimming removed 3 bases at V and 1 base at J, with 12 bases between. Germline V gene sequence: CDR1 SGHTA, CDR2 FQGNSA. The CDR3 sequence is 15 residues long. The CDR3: CASSFSSVSQETQYF. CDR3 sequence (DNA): TGTGCCAGCAGCTTTTCGAGCGTCTCCCAAGAGACCCAGTACTTC.

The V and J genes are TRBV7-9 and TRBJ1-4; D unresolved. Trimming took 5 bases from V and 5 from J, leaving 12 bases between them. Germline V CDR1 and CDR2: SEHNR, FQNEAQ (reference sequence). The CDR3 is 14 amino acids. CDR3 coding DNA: TGTGCCAGCAGCCCCCCCCCGGGGAATGAAAAACTGTTTTTT. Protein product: CASSPPPGNEKLFF.

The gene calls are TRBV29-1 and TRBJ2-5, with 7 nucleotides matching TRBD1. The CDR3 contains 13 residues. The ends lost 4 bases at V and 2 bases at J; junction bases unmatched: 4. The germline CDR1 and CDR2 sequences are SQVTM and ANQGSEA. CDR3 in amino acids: CSVGPGQQETQYF. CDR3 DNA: TGCAGCGTTGGACCGGGACAGCAAGAGACCCAGTACTTC.

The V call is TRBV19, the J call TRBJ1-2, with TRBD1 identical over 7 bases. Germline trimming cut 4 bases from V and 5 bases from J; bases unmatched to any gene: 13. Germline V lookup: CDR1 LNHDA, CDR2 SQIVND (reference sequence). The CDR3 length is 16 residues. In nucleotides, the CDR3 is TGTGCCAGTAGTACTTTAACCAGGGGGGATTCGTATGGCTACACCTTC. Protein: CASSTLTRGDSYGYTF.